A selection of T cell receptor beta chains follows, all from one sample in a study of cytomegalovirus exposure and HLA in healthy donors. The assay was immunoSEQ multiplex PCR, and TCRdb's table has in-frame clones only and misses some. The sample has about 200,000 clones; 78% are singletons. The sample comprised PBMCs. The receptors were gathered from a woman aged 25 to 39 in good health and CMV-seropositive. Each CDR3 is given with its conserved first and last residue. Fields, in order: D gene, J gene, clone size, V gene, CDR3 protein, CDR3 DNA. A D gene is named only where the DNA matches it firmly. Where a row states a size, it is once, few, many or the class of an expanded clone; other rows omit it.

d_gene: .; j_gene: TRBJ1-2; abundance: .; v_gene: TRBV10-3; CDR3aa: CAISEGQVYTF; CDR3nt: TGTGCCATCAGTGAGGGGCAGGTCTACACCTTC
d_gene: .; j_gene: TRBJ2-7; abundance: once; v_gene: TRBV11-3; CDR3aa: CASSLYSYEQYF; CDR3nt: TGTGCCAGCAGCTTATACTCCTACGAGCAGTACTTC
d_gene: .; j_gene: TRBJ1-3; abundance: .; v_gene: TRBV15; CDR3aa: CATSSDRDSGNTIYF; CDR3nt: TGTGCCACCAGCTCCGACAGAGACTCTGGAAACACCATATATTTT
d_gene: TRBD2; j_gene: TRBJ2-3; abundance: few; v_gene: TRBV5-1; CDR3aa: CASSLLAGEGTQYF; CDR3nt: TGCGCCAGCAGCCTATTAGCGGGAGAGGGTACGCAGTATTTT
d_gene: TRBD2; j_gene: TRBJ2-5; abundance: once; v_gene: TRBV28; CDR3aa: CASSAPGLAVQETQYF; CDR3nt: TGTGCCAGCAGTGCCCCGGGACTAGCGGTACAAGAGACCCAGTACTTC
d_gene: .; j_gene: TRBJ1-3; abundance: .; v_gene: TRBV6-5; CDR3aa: CASSYSISSGNTIYF; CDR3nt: TGTGCCAGCAGTTACTCGATCAGCTCTGGAAACACCATATATTTT
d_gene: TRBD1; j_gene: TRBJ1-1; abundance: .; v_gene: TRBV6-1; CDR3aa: CASSGDRRSEAFF; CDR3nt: TGTGCCAGCAGTGGGGACAGGCGGAGTGAAGCTTTCTTT
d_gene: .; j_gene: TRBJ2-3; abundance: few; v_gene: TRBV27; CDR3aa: CASRYLGGGDTQYF; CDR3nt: TGTGCCAGCAGATACTTAGGGGGTGGGGATACGCAGTATTTT
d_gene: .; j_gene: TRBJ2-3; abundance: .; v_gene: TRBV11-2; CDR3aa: CASSLTDTQYF; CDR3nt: TGTGCCAGCAGCCTCACAGATACGCAGTATTTT
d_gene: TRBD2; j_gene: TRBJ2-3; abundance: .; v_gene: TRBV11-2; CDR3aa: CASSLTSSGGRDTQYF; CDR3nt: TGTGCCAGCAGCTTGACCTCTAGCGGGGGCCGAGATACGCAGTATTTT
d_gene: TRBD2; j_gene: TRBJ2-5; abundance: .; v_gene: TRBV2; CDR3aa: CASSEPLGLAGQETQYF; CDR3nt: TGTGCCAGCAGTGAACCCCTGGGACTAGCGGGGCAAGAGACCCAGTACTTC
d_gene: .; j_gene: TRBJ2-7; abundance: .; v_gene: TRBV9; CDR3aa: CASSVGRGAYEQYF; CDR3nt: TGTGCCAGCAGCGTAGGTCGCGGTGCTTACGAGCAGTACTTC
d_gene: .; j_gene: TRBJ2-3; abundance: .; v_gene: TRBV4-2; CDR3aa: CASSQYRADTQYF; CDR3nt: TGTGCCAGCAGCCAATACAGGGCAGATACGCAGTATTTT
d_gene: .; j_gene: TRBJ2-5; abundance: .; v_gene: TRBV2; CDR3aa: CASSEYGLPVETQYF; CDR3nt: TGTGCCAGCAGTGAATACGGACTACCCGTGGAGACCCAGTACTTC
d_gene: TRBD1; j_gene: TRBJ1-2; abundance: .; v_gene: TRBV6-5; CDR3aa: CASSRQGLGGYTF; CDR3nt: TGTGCCAGCAGTAGACAGGGGTTAGGCGGCTACACCTTC
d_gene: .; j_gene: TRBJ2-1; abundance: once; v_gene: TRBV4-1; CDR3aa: CASSQSSLQSYNEQFF; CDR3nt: TGCGCCAGCAGCCAGTCTTCCCTGCAGTCCTACAATGAGCAGTTCTTC
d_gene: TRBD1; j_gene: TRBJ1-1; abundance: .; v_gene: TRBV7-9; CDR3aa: CASSSRRDSSRGTEAFF; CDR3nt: TGTGCCAGCAGTAGTCGCAGGGACAGCTCCCGGGGCACTGAAGCTTTCTTT
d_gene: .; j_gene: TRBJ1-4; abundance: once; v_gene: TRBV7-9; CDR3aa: CASSSSRSGKLFF; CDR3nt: TGTGCCAGCAGCTCCAGTAGGTCGGGGAAACTGTTTTTT
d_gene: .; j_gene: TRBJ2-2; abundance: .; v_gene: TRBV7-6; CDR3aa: CASSLQGLNTGELFF; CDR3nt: TGTGCCAGCAGCCTACAGGGATTGAACACCGGGGAGCTGTTTTTT
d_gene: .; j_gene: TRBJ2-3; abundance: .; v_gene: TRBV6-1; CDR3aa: CASSASTDTQYF; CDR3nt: TGTGCCAGCAGTGCTAGCACAGATACGCAGTATTTT
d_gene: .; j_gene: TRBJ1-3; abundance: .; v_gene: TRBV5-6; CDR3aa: CASSFASAGNTIYF; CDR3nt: TGTGCCAGCAGCTTTGCGTCCGCTGGAAACACCATATATTTT
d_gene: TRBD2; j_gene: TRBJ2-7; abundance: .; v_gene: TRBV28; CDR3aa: CASSPLPGTSGRAHEQYF; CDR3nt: TGTGCCAGCAGTCCCCTTCCCGGGACTAGCGGGAGGGCCCACGAGCAGTACTTC
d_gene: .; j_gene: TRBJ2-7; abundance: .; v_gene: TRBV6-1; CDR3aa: CASSERQGVHEQYF; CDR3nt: TGTGCCAGCAGTGAACGGCAGGGCGTGCACGAGCAGTACTTC
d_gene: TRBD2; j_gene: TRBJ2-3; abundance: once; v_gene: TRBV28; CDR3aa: CASRISGGAGDTQYF; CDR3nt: TGTGCCAGCAGGATTAGCGGGGGGGCTGGAGATACGCAGTATTTT
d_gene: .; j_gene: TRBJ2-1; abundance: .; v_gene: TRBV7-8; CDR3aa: CASSPRNPGYNEQFF; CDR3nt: TGTGCCAGCAGCCCAAGAAATCCAGGCTACAATGAGCAGTTCTTC
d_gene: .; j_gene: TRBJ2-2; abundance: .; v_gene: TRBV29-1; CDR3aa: CSVVGGVANTGELFF; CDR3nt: TGCAGCGTTGTAGGGGGGGTTGCGAACACCGGGGAGCTGTTTTTT
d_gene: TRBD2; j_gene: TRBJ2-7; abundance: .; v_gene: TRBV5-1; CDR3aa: CASSPGGGLDYEQYF; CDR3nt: TGCGCCAGCAGCCCCGGGGGGGGCCTAGACTACGAGCAGTACTTC
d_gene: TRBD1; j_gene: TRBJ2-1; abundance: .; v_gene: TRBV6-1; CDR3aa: CASILTGVNEQFF; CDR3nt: TGTGCCAGCATCCTGACAGGGGTCAATGAGCAGTTCTTC
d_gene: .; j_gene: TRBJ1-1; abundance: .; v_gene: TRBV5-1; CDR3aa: CASSLGGRVRKGTEAFF; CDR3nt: TGCGCCAGCAGCCTGGGAGGGCGGGTTCGGAAAGGCACTGAAGCTTTCTTT
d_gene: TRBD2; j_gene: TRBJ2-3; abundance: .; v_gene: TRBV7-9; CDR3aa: CASSLTASGGTTDTQYF; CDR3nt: TGTGCCAGCAGCTTAACTGCTAGCGGGGGGACTACAGATACGCAGTATTTT
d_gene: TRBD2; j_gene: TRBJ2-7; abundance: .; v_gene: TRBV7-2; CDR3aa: CASSLGGDSSYEQYF; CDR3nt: TGTGCCAGCAGCCTGGGGGGGGATAGCTCCTACGAGCAGTACTTC
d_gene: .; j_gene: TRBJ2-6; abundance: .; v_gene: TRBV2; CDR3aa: CASLPQAGAISGANVLTF; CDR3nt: TGTGCCAGTCTCCCTCAGGCAGGGGCTATCTCTGGGGCCAACGTCCTGACTTTC
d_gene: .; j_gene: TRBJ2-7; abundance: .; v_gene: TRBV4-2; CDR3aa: CASSVGTGSSYEQYF; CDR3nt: TGTGCCAGCAGCGTCGGGACTGGGAGCTCCTACGAGCAGTACTTC
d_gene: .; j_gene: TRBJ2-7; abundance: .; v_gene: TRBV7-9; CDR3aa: CASSSLATSYEQYF; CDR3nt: TGTGCCAGCAGCTCTCTAGCGACTTCCTACGAGCAGTACTTC
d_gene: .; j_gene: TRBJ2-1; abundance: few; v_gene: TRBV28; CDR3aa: CASSFFQRLSYNEQFF; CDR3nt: TGTGCCAGCAGTTTCTTCCAGCGGTTATCCTACAATGAGCAGTTCTTC
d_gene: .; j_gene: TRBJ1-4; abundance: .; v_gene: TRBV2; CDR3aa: CASTPGGANEKLFF; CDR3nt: TGTGCCAGCACTCCCGGGGGGGCGAATGAAAAACTGTTTTTT